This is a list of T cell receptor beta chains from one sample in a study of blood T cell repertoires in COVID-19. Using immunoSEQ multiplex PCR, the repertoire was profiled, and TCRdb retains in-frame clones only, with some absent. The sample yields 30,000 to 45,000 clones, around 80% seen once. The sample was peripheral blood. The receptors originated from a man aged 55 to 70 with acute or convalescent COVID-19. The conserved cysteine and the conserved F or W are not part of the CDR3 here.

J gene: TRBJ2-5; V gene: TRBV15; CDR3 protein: ATSGTGTVFQETQY
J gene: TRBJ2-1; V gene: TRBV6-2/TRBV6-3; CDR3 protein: ASSYSFGGVSYNEQF
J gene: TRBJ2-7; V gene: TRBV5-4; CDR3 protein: ASSPGTRSSYEQY
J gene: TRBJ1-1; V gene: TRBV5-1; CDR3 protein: ASSSDGQGLNSPEAF
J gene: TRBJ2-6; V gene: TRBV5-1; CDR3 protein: ASSLGDRGRSGANVLT
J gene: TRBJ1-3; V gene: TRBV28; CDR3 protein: ASRSHGAGNTIY
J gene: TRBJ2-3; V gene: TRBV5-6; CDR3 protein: ASSLVAGLTDTQY
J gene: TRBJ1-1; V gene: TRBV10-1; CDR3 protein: ASSESRGSAEAF
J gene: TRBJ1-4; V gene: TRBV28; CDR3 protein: ASSAQAPGEKLF
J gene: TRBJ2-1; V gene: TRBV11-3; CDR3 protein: ATQRVGGPYNEQF
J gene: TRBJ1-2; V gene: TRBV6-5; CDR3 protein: ASGETVSYGYT
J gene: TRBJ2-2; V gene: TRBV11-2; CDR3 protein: ASSPGQRNTGELF
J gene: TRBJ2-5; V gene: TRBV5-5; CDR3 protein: ASSLPSSETQY
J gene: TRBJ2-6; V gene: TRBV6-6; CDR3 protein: ASSPREGSGANVLT
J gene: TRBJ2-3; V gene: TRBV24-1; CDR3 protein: ATSETSGSPDTQY
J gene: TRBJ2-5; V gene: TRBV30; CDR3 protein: AWSSGLRGETQY
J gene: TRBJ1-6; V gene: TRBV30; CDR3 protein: AWSVTGTGRSSPLH
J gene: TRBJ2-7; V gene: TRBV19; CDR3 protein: ASSMTSGSEYEQY
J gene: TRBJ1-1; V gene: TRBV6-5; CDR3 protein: ASSYKESTEAF
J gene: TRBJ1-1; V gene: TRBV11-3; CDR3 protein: ASSFGVSGTEAF
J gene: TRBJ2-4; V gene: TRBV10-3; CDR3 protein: AISESLGAQKNIQY
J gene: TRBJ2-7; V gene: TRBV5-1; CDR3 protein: ASSLEIGAYEQY
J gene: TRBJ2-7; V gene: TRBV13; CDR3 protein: ASSLRQGLGEQY
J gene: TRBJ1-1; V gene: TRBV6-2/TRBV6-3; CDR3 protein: ASSYFSGQGDTEAF
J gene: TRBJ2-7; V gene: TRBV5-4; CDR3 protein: ASSRGTASYEQY
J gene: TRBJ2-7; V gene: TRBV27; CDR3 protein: ASILGTAGYEQY
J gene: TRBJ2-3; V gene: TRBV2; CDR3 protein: ASSRSGLSGDTQY
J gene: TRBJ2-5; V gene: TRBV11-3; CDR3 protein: ASSLALQGRKTQY
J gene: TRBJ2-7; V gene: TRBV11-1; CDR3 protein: ASSLVGEPH
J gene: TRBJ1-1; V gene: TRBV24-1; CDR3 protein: ATKLGQGTEAF
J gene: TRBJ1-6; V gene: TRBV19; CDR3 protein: ASTRGQPESPLH
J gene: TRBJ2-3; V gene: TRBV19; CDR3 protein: ASKSDSSTDTQY
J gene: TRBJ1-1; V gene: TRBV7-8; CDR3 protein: ASSRDRDTEAF
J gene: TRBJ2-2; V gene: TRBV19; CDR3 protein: ASSIETANTGELF
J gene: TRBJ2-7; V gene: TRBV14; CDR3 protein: ASSQWTGTSYEQY
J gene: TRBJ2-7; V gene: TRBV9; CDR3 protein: ASSVEWGPEQY
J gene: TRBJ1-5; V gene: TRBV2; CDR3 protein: ASSERQGNQPQH
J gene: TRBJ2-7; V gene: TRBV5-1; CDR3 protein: ASSLDTGRDYEQY
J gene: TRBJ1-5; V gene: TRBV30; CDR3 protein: AWSVGQGLVAQH
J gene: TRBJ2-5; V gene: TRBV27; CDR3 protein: ASSLREGETQY
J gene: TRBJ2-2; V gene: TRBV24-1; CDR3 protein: ATSWSRRETGELF
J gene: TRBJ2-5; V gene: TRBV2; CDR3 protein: ASSEGLAQKTQY
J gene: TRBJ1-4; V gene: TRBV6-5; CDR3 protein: ASSYSSGGKLF
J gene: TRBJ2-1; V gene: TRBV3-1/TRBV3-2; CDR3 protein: ASSQDPPGGEDEQF
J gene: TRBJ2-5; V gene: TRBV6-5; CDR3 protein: ASSQKETQY
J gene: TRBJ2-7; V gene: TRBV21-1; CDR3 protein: ASSKGSGLVYEQY
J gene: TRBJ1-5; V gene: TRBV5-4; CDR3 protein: ASSDGDRGQPQH
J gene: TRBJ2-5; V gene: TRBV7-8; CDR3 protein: ASSLDGAGETQY